The clone carrying this T cell receptor beta chain was seen at least ten times. The 5'RACE template-switching step produced TCR cDNA and added a universal primer site and UMIs. In TCRdb, the 5' RACE reads were re-called with MiXCR into one record per CDR3 protein. The sample gives about 310,000 distinct CDR3 sequences, around 4% of which show up once; around a quarter is in the top ten. The sample belongs to a study of T cells after yellow fever vaccination. This material consisted of PBMCs, taken on the day of the yellow fever booster vaccination. The receptor was isolated from a man aged 18 to 29 who received the YFV17D yellow fever vaccine.

The CDR3 protein is CASSLESGGAFF. DNA of the CDR3: TGCGCCAGCAGCTTGGAGTCGGGGGGCGCTTTCTTT. The chain recombines TRBV5-1 with TRBJ1-1, with a tentative D call TRBD1 (6 bases). Germline V CDR1 and CDR2: SGHRS, YFSETQ. Trimming removed 0 bases from V and 11 bases from J, with 11 bases in between. The CDR3 contains 12 residues.